The rows below give T cell receptor beta chains drawn from one sample of a study of blood T cells in healthy people across ages. TCRdb ran MiXCR on the 5' RACE reads and lists one entry per CDR3 protein. Here the sample spans about 1.8 million distinct CDR3 sequences, about 50% being singletons. Sequencing used blood. These receptors were taken from a woman in her thirties or forties in good health. Each CDR3 is given with its conserved first and last residue. D genes are given only for firm matches. The size entry is marked missing in some rows and otherwise reads once, few, many or a size class.

J,D,V,size,CDR3,DNA
TRBJ2-5,TRBD2,TRBV11-2,.,CASSAPGLAGDEQYF,TGTGCCAGCAGCGCACCGGGACTAGCGGGGGATGAGCAGTACTTC
TRBJ2-7,.,TRBV6-2/TRBV6-3,few,CASRSSGQPYEQYF,TGTGCCAGCAGATCTTCTGGACAACCCTACGAGCAGTACTTC
TRBJ2-7,TRBD2,TRBV9,few,CASSATSGGSYEQYF,TGTGCCAGCAGCGCAACTAGCGGGGGCTCCTACGAGCAGTACTTC
TRBJ2-3,TRBD2,TRBV20-1,.,CSARGTSGDSDTQYF,TGCAGTGCTAGAGGGACTAGCGGGGACTCAGATACGCAGTATTTT
TRBJ2-7,.,TRBV5-1,.,CASSLGDGGMYEQYF,TGCGCCAGCAGCTTGGGGGACGGTGGAATGTACGAGCAGTACTTC
TRBJ2-7,.,TRBV20-1,few,CSAWDFRVSYEQYF,TGCAGTGCTTGGGACTTCCGAGTTTCCTACGAGCAGTACTTC
TRBJ2-1,TRBD1,TRBV7-3,.,CASSLLLGQINEQFF,TGTGCCAGCAGCCTCCTTTTGGGACAGATCAATGAGCAGTTCTTC
TRBJ2-7,.,TRBV7-2,many,CASSLGGAGSYEQYF,TGTGCCAGCAGCTTAGGGGGGGCAGGGTCCTACGAGCAGTACTTC
TRBJ1-5,TRBD1,TRBV11-3,once,CASSSTRGPVQPQHF,TGTGCCAGCAGCTCGACCAGGGGGCCCGTCCAGCCCCAGCATTTT
TRBJ1-2,.,TRBV4-3,.,CASSQDWTAKNYGYTF,TGCGCCAGCAGCCAAGACTGGACAGCTAAGAACTATGGCTACACCTTC
TRBJ2-1,TRBD2,TRBV3-1,few,CASSQKGGRNEQFF,TGTGCCAGCAGCCAAAAGGGCGGGAGAAATGAGCAGTTCTTC
TRBJ1-2,TRBD1,TRBV4-3,.,CASSQDPTGQEGYTF,TGCGCCAGCAGCCAAGACCCCACGGGACAGGAAGGCTACACCTTC
TRBJ2-7,TRBD1,TRBV12-3/TRBV12-4,.,CASSPIGGGSSYEQYF,TGTGCCAGCAGTCCGATAGGGGGCGGCTCCTCCTACGAGCAGTACTTC
TRBJ2-5,TRBD1,TRBV28,few,CASSTGQGVRGETQYF,TGTGCCAGCAGTACAGGACAGGGGGTGAGGGGAGAGACCCAGTACTTC
TRBJ1-5,.,TRBV20-1,.,CSASARSSTQPQHF,TGCAGTGCTAGCGCCCGCAGTTCAACTCAGCCCCAGCATTTT
TRBJ2-1,.,TRBV10-3,.,CAISVLVGVNNEQFF,TGTGCCATCAGTGTATTAGTGGGGGTGAACAATGAGCAGTTCTTC
TRBJ1-2,.,TRBV28,.,CASRATGSGYGYTF,TGTGCCAGCAGAGCCACAGGGTCTGGGTATGGCTACACCTTC
TRBJ2-1,TRBD1,TRBV29-1,.,CSVEGQGGQFF,TGCAGCGTCGAAGGACAGGGCGGGCAGTTCTTC
TRBJ2-7,TRBD2,TRBV4-2,few,CASSQETSGGTRYF,TGTGCCAGCAGCCAAGAAACCAGCGGGGGGACTCGGTACTTC
TRBJ1-2,.,TRBV2,.,CASSGYRSYGYTF,TGTGCCAGCAGTGGATATCGGAGCTATGGCTACACCTTC
TRBJ2-5,.,TRBV6-2/TRBV6-3,few,CASSYGQWETQYF,TGTGCCAGCAGTTACGGACAGTGGGAGACCCAGTACTTC
TRBJ2-7,.,TRBV7-9,.,CASSPALIKNPYEQYF,TGTGCCAGCAGCCCAGCCCTCATAAAGAATCCCTACGAGCAGTACTTC